The 32 T cell receptor beta chains below all came from one sample that was sequenced in a study of shared clonotypes between healthy human individuals. Sequenced by immunoSEQ multiplex PCR; TCRdb stores in-frame clones only, minus some. The sample consists of over a million clones, around 97% of them appearing once. The sample comprised naive CD4+ T cells sorted from blood. As to subset: CD45RA+ positively selected. These receptors were collected from a man aged 25-40 years in good health.

This clone was detected only once. CDR3 DNA: TGTGCCAGCAGCTTAGGCGGCGGCTATCAGGGCGAGCAGTACTTC. Its protein product is CASSLGGGYQGEQYF. This chain connects TRBV7-6 to TRBJ2-7; D possibly corresponds to TRBD1 (5 bases). This CDR3 spans 15 amino acids. V was cut by 1 base and J by 6 bases, with 16 bases left in between. In germline, CDR1 is SGHVS, CDR2 FNYEAQ.

The rearrangement links TRBV7-6 to TRBJ2-7; D possibly corresponds to TRBD1 (6 bases). Trimming took off 5 bases at V and 2 bases at J, with 13 bases between the two ends. This CDR3 spans 14 amino acids. Per germline, CDR1 SGHVS and CDR2 FNYEAQ. In DNA form, the CDR3 reads TGTGCCAGCAGCAGGGACACCCATCCCTACGAGCAGTACTTC. Translated, it gives CASSRDTHPYEQYF.

The V call is TRBV10-3, the J call TRBJ2-5; D might be TRBD1 (5 bases). The CDR3 is 12 residues long. Trimming pared 5 bases from V and 5 bases from J, leaving 9 bases between. Germline lookup yields CDR1 ENHRY and CDR2 SYGVKD. CDR3 loop: CAISSRAETQYF. The CDR3, as DNA: TGTGCCATCAGTTCCAGGGCGGAGACCCAGTACTTC.

Of note for this clone: Other DNA sequences in the same sample also yield this CDR3. The chain employs TRBV6-4 and TRBJ1-5; tentatively, D is TRBD1 (5 bases). Trimming cost V 3 bases and J 2 bases, with 5 bases left between them. Germline-derived CDR1 and CDR2 are MRHNA and SNTAGT. The CDR3 length is 13 residues. As DNA, the CDR3 is TGTGCCAGCAGTGAGGGGGGCAATCAGCCCCAGCATTTT. This codes for CASSEGGNQPQHF.

V usage is TRBV7-9 and J usage is TRBJ2-7; D is possibly TRBD1 (5 bases). Trimming left V 5 bases short and J 3 bases short, with 11 bases between. Germline CDR1 reads SEHNR; CDR2 reads FQNEAQ (reference sequence). CDR3 length equals 13 residues. CDR3: CASSPRQYYEQYF. CDR3 sequence (DNA): TGTGCCAGCAGCCCTCGACAGTACTACGAGCAGTACTTC.

The chain carries TRBV18 and TRBJ2-3; D remains ambiguous. This CDR3 has 15 residues. Germline CDR1 reads KGHSH; CDR2 reads LQKENI. Trimming left V 2 bases short and J 4 bases short, with 13 bases between. The CDR3 nucleotides are TGTGCCAGCTCACCATCAGTGGTGAAACCAGATACGCAGTATTTT. Its protein product is CASSPSVVKPDTQYF.

The chain combines TRBV30 with TRBJ2-1; D may be TRBD1 or TRBD2 (5 bases each). Trimming removed 4 bases at V and 12 bases at J, with 19 bases between. This CDR3 region has 13 residues. CDR1 GTSNPN and CDR2 SVGIG come from the germline V gene (reference sequence). The chain's CDR3 is CAWNPGPVPRQFF. In DNA form, the CDR3 reads TGTGCCTGGAACCCGGGACCGGTACCGCGGCAGTTCTTC. The full variable domain, with the rest looked up from reference TRBV30 and TRBJ2-1, is SQTIHQWPATLVQPVGSPLSLECTVEGTSNPNLYWYRQAAGRGLQLLFYSVGIGQISSEVPQNLSASRPQDRQFILSSKKLLLSDSGFYLCAWNPGPVPRQFFGPGTRLTVL.

The chain links TRBV7-6 to TRBJ2-1; tentatively, D is TRBD2 (5 bases). Germline V gives CDR1 SGHVS, CDR2 FNYEAQ. This CDR3 is 16 amino acids long. Trimming took 0 bases from V and 1 from J, leaving 10 bases between them. CDR3 nucleotides: TGTGCCAGCAGCTTAGCGACTACCTCATCCTACAATGAGCAGTTCTTC. Its translation is CASSLATTSSYNEQFF.

The chain links TRBV21-1 to TRBJ1-5. TRBV21-1 is classified as a pseudogene. The CDR3 runs to 15 residues. The CDR3 DNA reads as TGTGCCAGCAGCCCGGCGGCACCGAGCAATCAGCCCCAGCATTTT. Translation gives CASSPAAPSNQPQHF.

V gene TRBV9 combines with J gene TRBJ2-1, with D unclear. Germline V gene sequence: CDR1 SGDLS, CDR2 YYNGEE. The V end was cut by 0 bases, the J end by 6 bases, with 4 bases between. The CDR3 runs to 12 residues. The CDR3 sequence: CASSVDLNEQFF. The DNA of the CDR3 is TGTGCCAGCAGCGTAGACCTCAATGAGCAGTTCTTC.

The gene calls are TRBV2 and TRBJ2-3; 10 bases match TRBD2. CDR1 and CDR2 from the germline V gene are SNHLY and FYNNEI. The junction had 3 bases not matched to a gene; V was cut back by 5 bases and J by 4 bases. The CDR3 has 14 amino acids. CDR3 residues: CASSILAGADTQYF. The CDR3, as DNA: TGTGCCAGCAGTATCCTAGCGGGAGCAGATACGCAGTATTTT.

Of note for this clone: The junction differs from germline at one of its ends, possibly a read error. This same CDR3 is encoded by further DNA sequences in the sample. V is TRBV5-1 and J is TRBJ2-7; a possible D gene is TRBD1 (5 bases). This CDR3 comprises 12 residues. CDR1 and CDR2 from the germline V gene are SGHRS and YFSETQ. The CDR3 here is CASSLGLYEQYF. The CDR3 region has the DNA TGCGCCAGCAGTTTGGGGCTCTACGAGCAGTACTTC.

The chain employs TRBV5-6 and TRBJ2-1, with TRBD1 identical over 9 bases. This CDR3 has 15 amino acids. Germline CDR1 and CDR2: SGHDT and YYEEEE. After removal of 6 bases from V and 4 bases from J, the junction contained 8 bases not matched to a gene. CDR3 residues: CASIFTGGVYNEQFF. The CDR3 DNA follows: TGTGCCAGCATATTCACAGGGGGCGTTTACAATGAGCAGTTCTTC.

This clone has just one count. This chain connects TRBV6-1 to TRBJ2-3, with D hard to call. The germline CDR1 and CDR2 sequences are MNHNS and SASEGT. Trimming cost V 2 bases and J 5 bases, with 11 bases left between them. This CDR3 spans 14 amino acids. As DNA, the CDR3 is TGTGCCAGCAGTGAATTTTCTACGGGAGATACGCAGTATTTT. It codes for CASSEFSTGDTQYF.

J is TRBJ2-6 and V is TRBV5-1; 7 positions match TRBD1. Germline V gene data show CDR1 as SGHRS and CDR2 as YFSETQ. V trimming: 3 bases; J trimming: 1 base; junction bases outside the gene matches: 10. The length of the CDR3 is 18 residues. The CDR3 sequence: CASSSYPGTASGANVLTF. The CDR3, as DNA: TGCGCCAGCAGCTCGTACCCCGGGACAGCTTCTGGGGCCAACGTCCTGACTTTC.

Comments on this clone: This sample includes further DNA sequences coding for the same CDR3. The chain uses TRBV5-1 and TRBJ1-1; D is perhaps TRBD1 (6 bases). Between the trimmed V and J ends, which lost 2 bases and 1 base, there was a span of 9 bases. The CDR3 is made up of 14 amino acids. The V gene's germline CDR1 is SGHRS and CDR2 YFSETQ. CDR3 nucleotides: TGCGCCAGCAGCTTCAGGACAGCGAACACTGAAGCTTTCTTT. It translates to CASSFRTANTEAFF.

The chain joins TRBV14 to TRBJ1-1, with 7 bases matching TRBD1. The J segment lost 1 base and the V segment lost 3 bases, leaving 8 bases of the junction unmatched. This CDR3 spans 16 amino acids. Germline V gene sequence: CDR1 SGHDN, CDR2 FVKESK. The CDR3 DNA reads as TGTGCCAGCAGCCAGGCCAACCGGGACAGGAACACTGAAGCTTTCTTT. Protein product: CASSQANRDRNTEAFF. Drawing the rest from reference TRBV14 and TRBJ1-1, the complete variable domain is EAGVTQFPSHSVIEKGQTVTLRCDPISGHDNLYWYRRVMGKEIKFLLHFVKESKQDESGMPNNRFLAERTGGTYSTLKVQPAELEDSGVYFCASSQANRDRNTEAFFGQGTRLTVV.

This clone came up a few times. A much larger clone differs by one base, so this may be a read error. The same CDR3 can be traced to other DNA sequences in this sample. The V gene is TRBV6-1, the J gene TRBJ2-7; 9 nucleotides line up with TRBD2. V gave up 0 bases and J gave up 0 bases; unmatched junction bases: 0. Germline V gene data show CDR1 as MNHNS and CDR2 as SASEGT. CDR3 length: 15 residues. CDR3 residues: CASSEALAGSYEQYF. CDR3 coding DNA: TGTGCCAGCAGTGAAGCACTAGCGGGCTCCTACGAGCAGTACTTC.

The chain employs TRBV6-1 and TRBJ2-7; tentatively, D is TRBD2 (6 bases). Per the germline V gene, CDR1 is MNHNS and CDR2 is SASEGT. V shed 6 bases and J shed 0 bases, with 9 bases lying between them. The CDR3 consists of 13 residues. CDR3 sequence: CASSLAYSYEQYF. As DNA, the CDR3 is TGTGCCAGCAGCCTAGCGTACTCCTACGAGCAGTACTTC.

J is TRBJ2-7 and V is TRBV1. TRBV1 corresponds to a pseudogene. The CDR3 has 14 residues. CDR3 protein: CTSSQDRLTYEQYF. CDR3 bases: TGCACCAGCAGCCAAGACCGGCTAACTTACGAGCAGTACTTC.

This chain uses TRBV7-9 with TRBJ2-2, with 10 bases identical to TRBD1. Germline V gives CDR1 SEHNR, CDR2 FQNEAQ (reference sequence). After removal of 5 bases from V and 1 base from J, the junction contained 10 bases not matched to a gene. This CDR3 contains 18 residues. The CDR3 DNA reads TGTGCCAGCAGCGGATGGGACAGGGGAAACAAGAACACCGGGGAGCTGTTTTTT. It specifies CASSGWDRGNKNTGELFF.

This rearrangement joins TRBV15 to TRBJ2-3; maybe TRBD2 (6 bases). CDR3 length: 16 amino acids. Germline V gene lookup returns CDR1 LNHNV and CDR2 YYDKDF (reference sequence). The V gene lost 0 bases and the J gene lost 4 bases, with 14 bases spanning the gap. DNA of the CDR3: TGTGCCACCAGCAGAGATGGGCCGGGCGGGGCAGATACGCAGTATTTT. Protein product: CATSRDGPGGADTQYF.

This chain joins TRBV4-3 and TRBJ1-1; no clear D. The CDR3 totals 15 residues. Trimming removed 2 bases at V and 2 bases at J, with 12 bases between. From germline, CDR1 is LGHNA and CDR2 YSLEER. CDR3 nucleotides: TGCGCCAGCAGCCAATCCAACGGCGGAAACACTGAAGCTTTCTTT. Encoded protein: CASSQSNGGNTEAFF.

The chain carries TRBV5-4 and TRBJ2-3; 12 bases line up with TRBD2. V trimming: 8 bases; J trimming: 1 base; junction bases outside the gene matches: 2. Germline values: CDR1 SGHNT, CDR2 YYREEE (reference sequence). The CDR3 runs to 14 residues. CDR3 sequence: CASRTSGGTDTQYF. For the CDR3, the DNA is TGTGCCAGTAGGACTAGCGGGGGCACAGATACGCAGTATTTT. The full variable domain, with the rest looked up from reference TRBV5-4 and TRBJ2-3, is ETGVTQSPTHLIKTRGQQVTLRCSSQSGHNTVSWYQQALGQGPQFIFQYYREEENGRGNFPPRFSGLQFPNYSSELNVNALELDDSALYLCASRTSGGTDTQYFGPGTRLTVL.

The chain carries TRBV11-2 and TRBJ2-2; TRBD2 agrees at 8 bases. Germline V CDR1 and CDR2: SGHAT, FQNNGV. V lost 8 bases to trimming and J lost 6 bases; unmatched junction nucleotides: 14. The CDR3 totals 16 residues. The CDR3 loop reads CASSQIAGFDPGELFF. In DNA, the CDR3 is TGTGCCAGCTCCCAAATAGCGGGATTCGATCCCGGGGAGCTGTTTTTT.

This sequence joins TRBV10-3 and TRBJ2-2, with D tentatively TRBD1 (5 bases). The CDR3 extends over 11 amino acids. Germline-derived CDR1 and CDR2 are ENHRY and SYGVKD. The V and J ends lost 10 bases and 5 bases respectively, with 8 bases between them. In DNA form, the CDR3 reads TGTGCCACCAGGGTAACCGGGGAGCTGTTTTTT. This codes for CATRVTGELFF.

The chain employs TRBV28 and TRBJ1-3; 8 bases agree with TRBD1. The CDR3 extends over 13 amino acids. Germline V gene lookup returns CDR1 MDHEN and CDR2 SYDVKM. Losses at the gene ends were 6 bases for V and 6 bases for J; bases not matched to a gene: 4. The chain's CDR3 is CASSPQGANTIYF. Here the CDR3 DNA reads TGTGCCAGCAGCCCTCAGGGGGCAAACACCATATATTTT.

This chain connects TRBV6-1 to TRBJ1-1; D is uncertain. Per germline, CDR1 MNHNS and CDR2 SASEGT. The CDR3 contains 13 residues. V shed 4 bases and J shed 1 base, with 7 bases lying between them. The CDR3 nucleotides are TGTGCCAGCAGTGCTAACAAGAACACTGAAGCTTTCTTT. Encoded protein: CASSANKNTEAFF.

This clone has just a few counts. The junction departs from the called germline gene at one end, perhaps through a read error. The rearrangement links TRBV7-8 to TRBJ2-7, with D hard to call. Germline-derived CDR1 and CDR2 are SGHVS and FQNEAQ. The CDR3 length is 11 residues. The DNA of the CDR3 is TGTGCCAGCAGCCCCTCCCACGAGCAGTACTTC. Encoded protein: CASSPSHEQYF.

The count of this clone is one. V and J are TRBV27 and TRBJ2-7, with 12 positions matching TRBD1. Germline assignment: CDR1 MNHEY and CDR2 SMNVEV (reference sequence). With V trimmed by 2 bases and J by 9 bases, 5 bases remained unmatched. The CDR3 has 14 amino acids. Written as DNA, the CDR3 is TGTGCCAGCAGTTTAGGGACAGGGGGCGGCTTGCAGTACTTC. It translates to CASSLGTGGGLQYF.

The chain employs TRBV2 and TRBJ1-2, with no clear D. The CDR3 has 13 amino acids. The germline gives CDR1 SNHLY, CDR2 FYNNEI. V was trimmed by 8 bases and J by 4 bases, leaving 14 bases between them. The CDR3, as DNA: TGTGCCAGCTTCCCCGACTGGAGCTATGGCTACACCTTC. It translates to CASFPDWSYGYTF.

The chain carries TRBV7-2 and TRBJ2-7; D is perhaps TRBD1 (5 bases). The CDR3 loop spans 15 amino acids. CDR1 and CDR2 from the germline V gene are SGHTA and FQGNSA. The V end was cut by 5 bases, the J end by 1 base, with 15 bases between. The CDR3 sequence is CASSLQGLGSYEQYF. DNA for the CDR3: TGTGCCAGCAGCCTCCAGGGTTTAGGGTCCTACGAGCAGTACTTC. Filled out from reference TRBV7-2 and TRBJ2-7, the complete variable domain reads GAGVSQSPSNKVTEKGKDVELRCDPISGHTALYWYRQSLGQGLEFLIYFQGNSAPDKSGLPSDRFSAERTGGSVSTLTIQRTQQEDSAVYLCASSLQGLGSYEQYFGPGTRLTVT.